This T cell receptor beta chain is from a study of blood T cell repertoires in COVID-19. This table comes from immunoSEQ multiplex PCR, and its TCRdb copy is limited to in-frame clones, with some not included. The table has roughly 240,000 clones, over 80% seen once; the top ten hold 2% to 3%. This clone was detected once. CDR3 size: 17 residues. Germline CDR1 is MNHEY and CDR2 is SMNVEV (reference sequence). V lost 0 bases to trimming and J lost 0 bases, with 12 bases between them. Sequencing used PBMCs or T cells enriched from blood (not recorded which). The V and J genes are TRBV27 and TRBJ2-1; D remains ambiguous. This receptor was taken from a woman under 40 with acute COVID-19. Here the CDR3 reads CASSLSLLPSSYNEQFF. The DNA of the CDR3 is TGTGCCAGCAGTTTATCGCTACTCCCGAGCTCCTACAATGAGCAGTTCTTC.